This note documents a single T cell receptor (beta chain) sequence. The entry originates in a study of blood T cell repertoires in COVID-19. The overall study: There were acute and convalescent COVID-19 samples, and they came from the United States, Italy and Spain. T cells, B-cell-depleted T cells, or PBMCs provided the cDNA or gDNA that served as material.

In the study's own analysis: The assay estimated nucleated cells by amplifying reference gene primers. Assay: immunoSEQ multiplex PCR; the TCRdb copy retains only in-frame clones and omits some. V and J calls and clone size follow that table, whereas D and trimming were derived from the DNA. The sample comprises about 200,000 clones, 85% to 90% of which are singletons, and approximately 6.2% rests with the top ten. CDR1 SGDLS and CDR2 YYNGEE come from the germline V gene. The V and J ends lost 0 bases and 3 bases, in that order; junction bases with no gene match: 10. The CDR3 is 18 amino acids. This sequence joins TRBV9 and TRBJ2-3, with 10 bases that match TRBD2. This TCR was recovered from a man in his sixties who had recovered from COVID-19. The sequenced sample consisted of peripheral blood. As DNA, the CDR3 is TGTGCCAGCAGCGTAGCTGGCAGCGGGAGGGCCGGGACAGATACGCAGTATTTT. Its protein product is CASSVAGSGRAGTDTQYF.